Listed below are T cell receptor beta chains from one sample, sequenced in a study of beta chain features in type 1 diabetes. Method: immunoSEQ multiplex PCR; TCRdb's copy keeps in-frame clones and lacks some. The sample carries roughly 230,000 clones, over 8.5% recorded once. Sequencing input: naive CD4+ T cells from blood. The source is a young woman in good health. Both conserved end residues are part of each CDR3. The order of the fields is V gene, clone size, J gene, D gene, CDR3 DNA, CDR3 protein. D genes are given only for firm matches. Not all rows give a size; the values are once, few, many and, for expanded clones, a class.

>TRBV5-6|few|TRBJ1-1|-
TGTGCCAGCAGCACCAAACGGGGGAACACTGAAGCTTTCTTT
CASSTKRGNTEAFF
>TRBV27|few|TRBJ1-1|-
TGTGCCAGCAGTTCTCAGGCCGCCGTTGAAGCTTTCTTT
CASSSQAAVEAFF
>TRBV7-9|few|TRBJ2-6|-
TGTGCCAGCAGCAAGAGGGGGAACCCCGGGGCCAACGTCCTGACTTTC
CASSKRGNPGANVLTF
>TRBV6-5|-|TRBJ2-1|-
TGTGCCAGCAGTTACTCGGGAGTATACAATGAGCAGTTCTTC
CASSYSGVYNEQFF
>TRBV13|-|TRBJ2-1|-
TGTGCCAGCAGCTTAGGGGCAGGGGATATCGATGAGCAGTTCTTC
CASSLGAGDIDEQFF
>TRBV16|-|TRBJ2-7|TRBD1
TGTGCCAGCAGCCCTCGACAGGGGTACGAGCAGTACTTC
CASSPRQGYEQYF
>TRBV30|few|TRBJ1-2|TRBD1
TGTGCCTGGACCCCGGACAGGACGTATGGTGGCTACACCTTC
CAWTPDRTYGGYTF
>TRBV25-1|few|TRBJ2-2|TRBD2
TGTGCCAGCAGTGAATTAGGAGCGGGAGGGCCAAGCGGGGAGCTGTTTTTT
CASSELGAGGPSGELFF
>TRBV29-1|many|TRBJ1-1|-
TGCAGCGTTAACCGGGTTGCGGACACTGAAGCTTTCTTT
CSVNRVADTEAFF
>TRBV5-1|-|TRBJ2-2|TRBD1
TGCGCCAGCAGTTCGTCGGACAGGGGGAACACCGGGGAGCTGTTTTTT
CASSSSDRGNTGELFF
>TRBV28|-|TRBJ2-5|TRBD2
TGTGCCAGCAGTTTCGACCCCGGCCCGACAAGGACTAGCGGGAGTGGCAAACAAGAGACCCAGTACTTC
CASSFDPGPTRTSGSGKQETQYF
>TRBV30|few|TRBJ2-3|-
TGTGCCTGGAGTGTACATGTACAGGCCAAGGCTCGGGATACGCAGTATTTT
CAWSVHVQAKARDTQYF
>TRBV30|many|TRBJ2-5|-
TGTGCCTGGAGTGTATGGGTGACAGAGAAGACCCAGTACTTC
CAWSVWVTEKTQYF
>TRBV7-6|-|TRBJ2-2|TRBD1
TGTGCCAGCAGCTTAGCGACAGGGAGCTCCTCGAACACCGGGGAGCTGTTTTTT
CASSLATGSSSNTGELFF
>TRBV4-1|-|TRBJ1-1|-
TGCGCCAGCAGCCAAGCAAACCGACCGGGGTTGAACACTGAAGCTTTCTTT
CASSQANRPGLNTEAFF
>TRBV2|-|TRBJ2-4|-
TGTGCCAGCAGTGTGAACAGGGCAAACATTCAGTACTTC
CASSVNRANIQYF
>TRBV30|-|TRBJ2-1|-
TGTGCCTGGAGTCCCGACTTCCCAATAACCACAAATGAGCAGTTCTTC
CAWSPDFPITTNEQFF
>TRBV6-1|-|TRBJ1-6|-
TGTGCCAGCAGTGAAGCTAGTAATTCACCCCTCCACTTT
CASSEASNSPLHF
>TRBV4-1|-|TRBJ2-7|TRBD2
TGCGCCAGCAGCCAAGATTACCCCGAACTAGCGGGGCTTGCCGAGCAGTACTTC
CASSQDYPELAGLAEQYF
>TRBV7-9|few|TRBJ1-2|-
TGTGCCAGCAGCTTAGCAGGGGAAACGGACAGAGCTAACTATGGCTACACCTTC
CASSLAGETDRANYGYTF
>TRBV4-1|-|TRBJ2-3|TRBD1
TGCGCCAGCAGCCAAGTAGCCCCGCGGGACAGGGTCCTCGATACGCAGTATTTT
CASSQVAPRDRVLDTQYF
>TRBV7-2|-|TRBJ2-2|TRBD2
TGTGCCAGACGGGAGGGCAGGGTGAGCGGGGAGCTGTTTTTT
CARREGRVSGELFF
>TRBV19|few|TRBJ2-1|TRBD2
TGTGCCAGTAGCCCCGCTAGCGGGATTAAATACAATGAGCAGTTCTTC
CASSPASGIKYNEQFF
>TRBV6-1|-|TRBJ2-5|-
TGTGCCAGCAGTGCCTGGGTGGTAACAGAGGAGACCCAGTACTTC
CASSAWVVTEETQYF
>TRBV5-6|-|TRBJ2-5|TRBD1
TGTGCCAGCAGCGTTACAGGGGCCGAGACCCAGTACTTC
CASSVTGAETQYF
>TRBV5-1|-|TRBJ2-7|-
TGCGCCAGCAGCTTGATAAGCGGAGCCTACGAGCAGTACTTC
CASSLISGAYEQYF
>TRBV14|few|TRBJ2-7|-
TGTGCCAGCAGCCACGGCTACGAGCAGTACTTC
CASSHGYEQYF
>TRBV5-4|-|TRBJ2-5|-
TGTGCCAGCAGCCCCGGCCCCCAGGACCAAGAGACCCAGTACTTC
CASSPGPQDQETQYF
>TRBV9|-|TRBJ1-2|-
TGTGCCAGCAGCGTAGACCAGGGACAAAGCTTTGGCTACACCTTC
CASSVDQGQSFGYTF
>TRBV5-1|-|TRBJ2-3|TRBD2
TGCGCCAGCAGCTCGGGACTATTAGGTGGAGATACGCAGTATTTT
CASSSGLLGGDTQYF
>TRBV5-1|few|TRBJ2-1|-
TGCGCCAGCAGCTTACAAAACAATGAGCAGTTCTTC
CASSLQNNEQFF